The 9 T cell receptor beta chains below all came from one sample that was sequenced in a study of T-cell reconstitution after alpha-beta-depleted transplantation in children. During its preparation, the TCRbeta library received unique molecular identifiers. Via MiXCR, TCRdb re-called the PCR reads, giving one row per CDR3 protein. The data contain just over 350,000 distinct CDR3 sequences, 10% to 15% of them singletons. This sample comprised PBMCs, obtained from the stem cell graft. The receptors here all came from a human donor who donated a stem cell graft to a child with Fanconi anemia.

CDR3 in amino acids: CASSRRQGDNEQFF. CDR3 in DNA: TGCGCCAGCAGCCGGAGACAGGGTGATAATGAGCAGTTCTTC. This chain uses TRBV5-1 with TRBJ2-1; 7 bases are a match to TRBD1. The CDR3 length is 14 residues. Trimming took 4 bases from V and 7 from J; bases not matched to a gene: 8. Per germline, CDR1 SGHRS and CDR2 YFSETQ.

This clonotype showed up many times. The rearrangement links TRBV7-6 to TRBJ2-3; D might be TRBD2 (5 bases). The germline V gene encodes CDR1 SGHVS and CDR2 FNYEAQ. V lost 1 base and J 10 bases, leaving 12 bases between the germline ends. This CDR3 contains 13 residues. In DNA, the CDR3 is TGTGCCAGCAGCTTAGGGGATCTAGCCGCGCAGTATTTT. It is translated as CASSLGDLAAQYF.

This clonotype was picked up a small number of times. J is TRBJ1-4 and V is TRBV7-2; no reliable D call. Germline loops: CDR1 SGHTA, CDR2 FQGNSA. The ends were cut back, 3 bases at V and 12 bases at J, with 14 bases in the middle. The CDR3 extends over 13 amino acids. The CDR3 region is CASSLIVTEELFF. CDR3 DNA: TGTGCCAGCAGCTTGATTGTCACGGAGGAACTGTTTTTT. The full variable domain, completed using reference TRBV7-2 and TRBJ1-4, is GAGVSQSPSNKVTEKGKDVELRCDPISGHTALYWYRQSLGQGLEFLIYFQGNSAPDKSGLPSDRFSAERTGGSVSTLTIQRTQQEDSAVYLCASSLIVTEELFFGSGTQLSVL.

This clonotype was counted at least ten times. J is TRBJ2-3 and V is TRBV5-1; a weak D match, TRBD2 (7 bases). Germline CDR1 is SGHRS and CDR2 is YFSETQ. The V and J ends lost 2 bases and 5 bases respectively, with 12 bases between them. This CDR3 comprises 14 residues. CDR3 sequence (DNA): TGCGCCAGCAGCTTACAGGGAGGGAAAGATACGCAGTATTTT. The encoded protein is CASSLQGGKDTQYF. The whole variable domain, remainder taken from reference TRBV5-1 and TRBJ2-3, is KAGVTQTPRYLIKTRGQQVTLSCSPISGHRSVSWYQQTPGQGLQFLFEYFSETQRNKGNFPGRFSGRQFSNSRSEMNVSTLELGDSALYLCASSLQGGKDTQYFGPGTRLTVL.

This clonotype was counted ten times or more. V and J are TRBV10-2 and TRBJ1-1, with D hard to call. Germline CDR1 WSHSY, CDR2 SAAADI. The CDR3 covers 13 residues. Trimming stripped 1 base from V and 1 base from J, with 4 bases between. CDR3 in DNA: TGCGCCAGCAGTGAGTGGGAGAACACTGAAGCTTTCTTT. The encoded protein is CASSEWENTEAFF.

This clonotype was detected a few times. The chain recombines TRBV19 with TRBJ2-7; 8 bases are a match to TRBD2. J lost 5 bases, V lost 1 base, and 4 bases had no gene match. The CDR3 length is 14 residues. Germline-derived CDR1 and CDR2 are LNHDA and SQIVND (reference sequence). The CDR3 nucleotides are TGTGCCAGTAGTATAGCCGGGGGGGAGGACGAGCAGTACTTC. The encoded protein is CASSIAGGEDEQYF.

A few counts support this clonotype. The chain uses TRBV7-2 and TRBJ2-5; D not certain. Germline CDR1 reads SGHTA; CDR2 reads FQGNSA. V lost 2 bases and J 2 bases, leaving 6 bases between the germline ends. There are 13 residues in the CDR3. CDR3 in amino acids: CASSLRLQETQYF. For the CDR3, the DNA is TGTGCCAGCAGCTTACGCTTACAAGAGACCCAGTACTTC.

This clonotype has a handful of counts. This rearrangement joins TRBV18 to TRBJ1-2; TRBD1 matches 11 bases. Trimming took 3 bases from V and 6 from J; bases not matched to a gene: 6. The CDR3 totals 15 residues. Germline values: CDR1 KGHSH, CDR2 LQKENI. The CDR3 region is CASSPLDRGPNGYTF. CDR3 nucleotide sequence: TGTGCCAGCTCACCCTTGGACAGGGGGCCAAATGGCTACACCTTC.

The sample holds a few counts of this clonotype. The chain links TRBV19 to TRBJ1-1; D might be TRBD1 (5 bases). This CDR3 is built from 14 residues. V was trimmed by 6 bases and J by 3 bases, leaving 14 bases between them. Germline V gives CDR1 LNHDA, CDR2 SQIVND (reference sequence). The CDR3 nucleotides are TGTGCCAGTAGACCCGGCCCGGGGGACACTGAAGCTTTCTTT. Its protein is CASRPGPGDTEAFF.